This is a list of T cell receptor beta chains from one sample in a study of beta chain features in type 1 diabetes. Sequencing was performed with immunoSEQ multiplex PCR; in TCRdb, only in-frame clones are kept and a portion is missing. The profile shows some 410,000 clones, roughly 14% of them singletons. The sample taken for sequencing was naive CD4+ T cells from blood. Receptors were obtained from a young man in good health. The CDR3 runs from the conserved cysteine through the conserved F or W. Fields, in order: J gene, D gene, clone size, V gene, CDR3 protein, CDR3 DNA. D genes are given only for firm matches. A clone size is listed for some rows: how often the clone was seen (once, few, many), or a class if it is expanded.

>TRBJ2-1|TRBD2|few|TRBV5-4
CASSLPGTSGYNEQFF
TGTGCCAGCAGCTTACCCGGGACTAGCGGGTACAATGAGCAGTTCTTC
>TRBJ2-7|TRBD1|few|TRBV6-6
CASSSTGTGSHEQYF
TGTGCCAGCAGTTCTACCGGGACAGGGTCCCACGAGCAGTACTTC
>TRBJ2-3|NA|few|TRBV4-2
CASSQDRHYTDTQYF
TGTGCCAGCAGCCAAGATAGGCACTACACAGATACGCAGTATTTT
>TRBJ1-2|TRBD1|NA|TRBV30
CAWSGDRRGYGYTF
TGTGCCTGGAGTGGGGACAGGCGCGGCTATGGCTACACCTTC
>TRBJ2-3|NA|many|TRBV4-3
CASSRKGGSTDTQYF
TGCGCCAGCAGCCGAAAAGGGGGTAGCACAGATACGCAGTATTTT
>TRBJ2-5|TRBD2|few|TRBV15
CATSRAPTSGGQETQYF
TGTGCCACCAGCAGAGCCCCGACTAGCGGGGGGCAAGAGACCCAGTACTTC
>TRBJ2-5|NA|few|TRBV29-1
CSVVVERETQYF
TGCAGCGTTGTCGTCGAGCGTGAGACCCAGTACTTC
>TRBJ2-1|TRBD2|NA|TRBV14
CASSQRLAGGQWFF
TGTGCCAGCAGCCAAAGGCTAGCGGGAGGTCAGTGGTTCTTC
>TRBJ2-5|TRBD2|NA|TRBV7-2
CASSLAPGGDKTQYF
TGTGCCAGCAGCTTAGCGCCGGGGGGTGACAAGACCCAGTACTTC
>TRBJ1-2|NA|few|TRBV15
CATSRAAVYGYTF
TGTGCCACCAGCAGAGCGGCGGTCTATGGCTACACCTTC
>TRBJ2-5|NA|NA|TRBV14
CASGDVGTQYF
TGTGCCAGCGGGGACGTGGGGACCCAGTACTTC
>TRBJ2-5|TRBD2|NA|TRBV27
CASSLAVQGTQYF
TGTGCCAGCAGCCTAGCGGTGCAGGGGACCCAGTACTTC
>TRBJ2-3|NA|NA|TRBV5-1
CASSSQRTGTDTQYF
TGCGCCAGCAGTTCACAACGGACAGGCACAGATACGCAGTATTTT
>TRBJ1-1|NA|NA|TRBV18
CASSPRRGDNTEAFF
TGTGCCAGCTCACCACGTCGAGGGGATAACACTGAAGCTTTCTTT
>TRBJ2-2|TRBD2|NA|TRBV7-7
CASSSSPRGRVAGELFF
TGTGCTAGCAGCTCATCCCCCCGCGGGAGGGTCGCCGGGGAGCTGTTTTTT
>TRBJ2-5|TRBD1|few|TRBV10-2
CASGGQGQETQYF
TGCGCCAGCGGGGGACAGGGACAAGAGACCCAGTACTTC
>TRBJ1-4|NA|few|TRBV29-1
CSVGGRVNEKLFF
TGCAGCGTTGGGGGCAGGGTTAATGAAAAACTGTTTTTT
>TRBJ2-2|NA|few|TRBV4-1
CASSQGSLATGELFF
TGCGCCAGCAGCCAAGGTTCTCTAGCCACCGGGGAGCTGTTTTTT
>TRBJ2-7|NA|few|TRBV9
CASSVGQGKTYEQYF
TGTGCCAGCAGCGTAGGGCAGGGTAAGACCTACGAGCAGTACTTC
>TRBJ2-3|NA|NA|TRBV9
CASSEGVDTQYF
TGTGCCAGCAGCGAGGGGGTCGATACGCAGTATTTT
>TRBJ1-5|TRBD1|few|TRBV4-1
CASSQVAGGGNQPQHF
TGCGCCAGCAGCCAAGTGGCAGGGGGCGGCAATCAGCCCCAGCATTTT
>TRBJ2-1|TRBD1|NA|TRBV7-9
CASSSNGQGLDEQFF
TGTGCCAGCAGCTCCAATGGACAGGGTTTGGATGAGCAGTTCTTC
>TRBJ2-5|NA|NA|TRBV18
CASSPQETQYF
TGTGCCAGCTCTCCTCAAGAGACCCAGTACTTC
>TRBJ2-3|TRBD2|NA|TRBV28
CASSAGTSGYTQYF
TGTGCCAGCAGTGCCGGGACTAGCGGATATACGCAGTATTTT
>TRBJ2-3|NA|few|TRBV29-1
CSVDGTDTQYF
TGCAGCGTTGATGGCACAGATACGCAGTATTTT
>TRBJ1-2|NA|few|TRBV9
CASSVDRGREGYTF
TGTGCCAGCAGCGTTGATCGCGGACGGGAAGGCTACACCTTC
>TRBJ2-1|TRBD1|NA|TRBV5-6
CASSNQGERYNEQFF
TGTGCCAGCAGTAATCAGGGGGAACGCTACAATGAGCAGTTCTTC
>TRBJ1-3|NA|few|TRBV9
CASIEDRSGNTIYF
TGTGCCAGCATCGAGGACCGTTCTGGAAACACCATATATTTT
>TRBJ2-3|NA|NA|TRBV10-3
CAISPRSFTDTQYF
TGTGCCATCAGTCCACGGAGTTTCACAGATACGCAGTATTTT
>TRBJ2-3|NA|NA|TRBV7-3
CASSLTGGDTQYF
TGTGCCAGCAGCTTAACGGGAGGAGATACGCAGTATTTT
>TRBJ2-7|TRBD1|NA|TRBV10-3
CAISDLNRGEQYF
TGTGCCATCAGTGATCTAAACAGGGGTGAGCAGTACTTC
>TRBJ1-5|NA|NA|TRBV30
CARTWGGVGNQPQHF
TGTGCCCGGACCTGGGGAGGTGTCGGCAATCAGCCCCAGCATTTT
>TRBJ2-3|NA|NA|TRBV7-2
CASRQTDTQYF
TGTGCCAGCAGGCAGACAGATACGCAGTATTTT
>TRBJ2-3|TRBD1|NA|TRBV5-1
CASSLGGQGTYTQYF
TGCGCCAGCAGCTTGGGGGGACAGGGCACCTATACGCAGTATTTT
>TRBJ2-3|TRBD2|NA|TRBV5-4
CASSWTSGSTDTQYF
TGTGCCAGCAGTTGGACTAGCGGTAGCACAGATACGCAGTATTTT
>TRBJ1-2|NA|few|TRBV12-2
CASRDMTANYGYTF
TGTGCAAGTCGCGATATGACAGCTAACTATGGCTACACCTTC